This paragraph reports one TCR beta chain. The repertoire was sequenced with immunoSEQ multiplex PCR; TCRdb's copy has only in-frame clones and lacks some. The data show roughly 300,000 clones, with about 86% seen just once and approximately 4.4% held by the top ten. This entry comes from a study of blood T cell repertoires in COVID-19. This CDR3 region has 14 residues. V gave up 10 bases and J gave up 5 bases, with 21 bases separating them. CDR1 MNHEY and CDR2 SMNVEV come from the germline V gene (reference sequence). The sequence was obtained from a woman aged 40 to 50 with acute COVID-19. This chain links TRBV27 with TRBJ2-7, with D tentatively TRBD1 (6 bases). The sample was PBMCs or T cells enriched from blood (not recorded which). In DNA form, the CDR3 reads TGTGCCATCAGCCCTTACTCAGGGGCGAACGAGCAGTACTTC. Residues: CAISPYSGANEQYF.